Shown below are 17 T cell receptor beta chains from a single sample sequenced in a study of cytomegalovirus exposure and HLA in healthy donors. PCR was performed using 60 Vbeta and 13 Jbeta primers. Data came from immunoSEQ multiplex PCR; TCRdb stores just in-frame clones and leaves some out. This repertoire shows approximately 210,000 clones, under 85% found once; its top ten account for more than 8.5%. What was sequenced was PBMCs. These TCRs come from a woman aged 50 to 60 in good health and CMV-seropositive.

In its sample, this clone was seen a few times. V is TRBV5-5 and J is TRBJ1-1; tentatively, D is TRBD1 (5 bases). This CDR3 has 15 residues. Trimming stripped 4 bases from V and 5 bases from J, with 18 bases between. CDR1 SGHKS and CDR2 YYEKEE come from the germline V gene (reference sequence). This chain's CDR3 is CASSVSPRVQTEAFF. For the CDR3, the DNA is TGTGCCAGCAGCGTCTCCCCCAGGGTACAGACTGAAGCTTTCTTT. The variable domain in full, completed from reference TRBV5-5 and TRBJ1-1, reads DAGVTQSPTHLIKTRGQQVTLRCSPISGHKSVSWYQQVLGQGPQFIFQYYEKEERGRGNFPDRFSARQFPNYSSELNVNALLLGDSALYLCASSVSPRVQTEAFFGQGTRLTVV.

The genes are TRBV14 and TRBJ2-1; D might be TRBD1 (5 bases). Trimming left V 4 bases short and J 10 bases short, with 11 bases between. Germline CDR1 reads SGHDN; CDR2 reads FVKESK. The CDR3 consists of 12 residues. CDR3 sequence (DNA): TGTGCCAGCAGCCGTTTGACAGACGAGCAGTTCTTC. This gives the protein CASSRLTDEQFF. Complete variable domain (other parts from reference TRBV14 and TRBJ2-1): EAGVTQFPSHSVIEKGQTVTLRCDPISGHDNLYWYRRVMGKEIKFLLHFVKESKQDESGMPNNRFLAERTGGTYSTLKVQPAELEDSGVYFCASSRLTDEQFFGPGTRLTVL.

The V and J genes are TRBV2 and TRBJ2-3, with 13 bases aligning to TRBD2. The CDR3 covers 17 residues. Germline CDR1 is SNHLY and CDR2 is FYNNEI. V lost 7 bases, J lost 1 base, and 8 bases stayed unmatched. The chain's CDR3 is CASTGLAGALRTDTQYF. The CDR3 nucleotides are TGTGCCAGCACCGGACTAGCGGGGGCCCTTCGCACAGATACGCAGTATTTT.

This rearrangement joins TRBV19 to TRBJ1-5; tentatively, D is TRBD1 (5 bases). Germline lookup yields CDR1 LNHDA and CDR2 SQIVND (reference sequence). V dropped 7 bases and J dropped 3 bases, with 16 bases sitting between them. The CDR3 covers 15 residues. The CDR3 reads CASNLGGVANQPQHF. For the CDR3, the DNA is TGTGCCAGTAACCTTGGGGGGGTGGCCAATCAGCCCCAGCATTTT.

The V gene is TRBV18, the J gene TRBJ1-3; TRBD1 matches 7 bases. Losses at the gene ends were 4 bases for V and 2 bases for J; bases not matched to a gene: 11. CDR1 and CDR2 (germline): KGHSH, LQKENI. The CDR3 runs 17 residues. The CDR3 protein is CASSHLGTASTGNTIYF. The CDR3 DNA reads TGTGCCAGCTCACACCTTGGGACAGCGTCCACTGGAAACACCATATATTTT. The full variable domain, with the rest looked up from reference TRBV18 and TRBJ1-3, is NAGVMQNPRHLVRRRGQEARLRCSPMKGHSHVYWYRQLPEEGLKFMVYLQKENIIDESGMPKERFSAEFPKEGPSILRIQQVVRGDSAAYFCASSHLGTASTGNTIYFGEGSWLTVV.

The chain employs TRBV7-8 and TRBJ1-1, with TRBD1 matching 9 bases. There are 16 residues in the CDR3. Germline loops: CDR1 SGHVS, CDR2 FQNEAQ. Unmatched junction bases numbered 10, after V lost 6 bases and J lost 2 bases. Here the CDR3 DNA reads TGTGCCAGCAGTTACCCGGGACAGGGAACTAACACTGAAGCTTTCTTT. Translated, it gives CASSYPGQGTNTEAFF.

The rearrangement uses TRBV2 and TRBJ1-1; tentatively, D is TRBD1 (6 bases). This CDR3 is built from 14 residues. Germline V gene data show CDR1 as SNHLY and CDR2 as FYNNEI. The V end was cut by 5 bases, the J end by 4 bases, with 14 bases between. Here the CDR3 reads CASSTQGGVTEAFF. In DNA, the CDR3 is TGTGCCAGCAGTACACAGGGTGGCGTCACTGAAGCTTTCTTT.

Only a few counts were recorded for this clone. V is TRBV6-6 and J is TRBJ2-2; TRBD1 matches at 7 bases. Germline CDR1 MNHNY, CDR2 SVGAGI (reference sequence). This CDR3 comprises 15 residues. V gave up 6 bases and J gave up 1 base; unmatched junction bases: 5. The CDR3, as DNA: TGTGCCAGCAGAACGGGACAGTTGAACACCGGGGAGCTGTTTTTT. The encoded protein is CASRTGQLNTGELFF.

The V call is TRBV5-4, the J call TRBJ2-5; perhaps TRBD1 as D (5 bases). The DNA matches TRBJ2-7 better at its end, which makes the J call doubtful. CDR1 is SGHNT, CDR2 YYREEE, per germline (reference sequence). The CDR3 sequence is 12 residues long. This CDR3 is CASSKRGDEQYF. In DNA form, the CDR3 reads TGTGCCAGCAGCAAAAGGGGTGACGAGCAGTACTTC.

There are a few counts of this clone. V is TRBV4-1 and J is TRBJ1-6; maybe TRBD1 (5 bases). The length of the CDR3 is 17 residues. Trimming left V 3 bases short and J 0 bases short, with 12 bases between. CDR1 is MGHRA, CDR2 YSYEKL, per germline. In DNA, the CDR3 is TGCGCCAGCAGCCACGAGACAGAAAGCTCCTATAATTCACCCCTCCACTTT. Residues: CASSHETESSYNSPLHF.

V gene TRBV7-9 combines with J gene TRBJ1-2; D might be TRBD1 (6 bases). CDR3 length: 14 amino acids. Trimming took 1 base from V and 6 from J, leaving 12 bases between them. Germline V gene lookup returns CDR1 SEHNR and CDR2 FQNEAQ (reference sequence). For the CDR3, the DNA is TGTGCCAGCAGCTTAGACCCTCAGGGGCATGGCTACACCTTC. Encoded protein: CASSLDPQGHGYTF.

There are a few counts of this clone. The rearrangement links TRBV5-1 to TRBJ1-1, with TRBD1 as a possible D gene (6 bases). Germline assignment: CDR1 SGHRS and CDR2 YFSETQ. There are 12 residues in the CDR3. Trimming shortened V by 4 bases and J by 8 bases, and 12 bases separated the two germline ends. This chain's CDR3 is CASSATGREAFF. In nucleotides, the CDR3 is TGCGCCAGCAGCGCAACAGGGAGAGAAGCTTTCTTT. Full variable domain (outside the CDR3, taken from reference TRBV5-1 and TRBJ1-1): KAGVTQTPRYLIKTRGQQVTLSCSPISGHRSVSWYQQTPGQGLQFLFEYFSETQRNKGNFPGRFSGRQFSNSRSEMNVSTLELGDSALYLCASSATGREAFFGQGTRLTVV.

The chain recombines TRBV6-5 with TRBJ2-5, with TRBD1 matching over 11 bases. Trimming at V came to 6 bases and at J to 5 bases, leaving 5 bases not matched to a gene. Germline loops: CDR1 MNHEY, CDR2 SVGAGI. CDR3 length: 14 amino acids. CDR3: CASRWDRGYETQYF. The DNA for the CDR3 is TGTGCCAGCAGGTGGGACAGGGGGTATGAGACCCAGTACTTC.

The chain joins TRBV4-1 to TRBJ1-4; 9 bases line up with TRBD1. V lost 5 bases and J lost 5; bases outside the gene matches: 3. CDR3 size: 14 residues. Germline V gene data show CDR1 as MGHRA and CDR2 as YSYEKL. Here the CDR3 DNA reads TGCGCCAGCAGCTGGACAGGGGAGAATGAAAAACTGTTTTTT. Translating gives CASSWTGENEKLFF.

This clone was observed a few times. J is TRBJ1-1 and V is TRBV5-8; D unresolved. The V end was cut by 0 bases, the J end by 4 bases, with 7 bases between. The germline V gene has CDR1 SGHTS and CDR2 YDEGEE. The CDR3 is 13 residues long. The CDR3 sequence: CASSLDRGTEAFF. Written as DNA, the CDR3 is TGTGCCAGCAGCTTGGATCGGGGCACTGAAGCTTTCTTT.

The chain combines TRBV27 with TRBJ2-7; 9 nucleotides agree with TRBD1. Germline-derived CDR1 and CDR2 are MNHEY and SMNVEV (reference sequence). The CDR3 covers 15 residues. After removal of 5 bases from V and 2 bases from J, the junction contained 7 bases not matched to a gene. The CDR3, as DNA: TGTGCCAGCAGTCGCCCGGGACAGGGTACCTACGAGCAGTACTTC. It codes for CASSRPGQGTYEQYF.

The J gene is TRBJ1-1, the V gene TRBV2; possible D gene TRBD1, 6 bases. Trimming removed 5 bases at V and 7 bases at J, with 14 bases between. The germline V gene encodes CDR1 SNHLY and CDR2 FYNNEI. There are 13 residues in the CDR3. The CDR3, as DNA: TGTGCCAGCAGTTACAGGGCGCGATTTGAAGCTTTCTTT. It is translated as CASSYRARFEAFF.